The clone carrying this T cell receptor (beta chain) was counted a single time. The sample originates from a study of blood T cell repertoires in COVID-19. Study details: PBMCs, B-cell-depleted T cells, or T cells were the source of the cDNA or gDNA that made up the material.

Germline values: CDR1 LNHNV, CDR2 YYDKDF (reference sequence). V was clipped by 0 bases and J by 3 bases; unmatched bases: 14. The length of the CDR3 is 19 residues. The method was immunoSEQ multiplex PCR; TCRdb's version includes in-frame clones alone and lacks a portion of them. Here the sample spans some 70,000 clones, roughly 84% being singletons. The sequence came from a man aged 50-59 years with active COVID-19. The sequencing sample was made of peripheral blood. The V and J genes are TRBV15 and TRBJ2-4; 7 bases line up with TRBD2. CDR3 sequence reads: CATSREGRGNHRHKNIQYF. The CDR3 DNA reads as TGTGCCACCAGCAGAGAGGGGCGGGGGAACCACCGCCACAAAAACATTCAGTACTTC.